The rows below give T cell receptor beta chains drawn from one sample of a study of shared clonotypes between healthy human individuals. TCRdb's table, derived via immunoSEQ multiplex PCR, lists solely in-frame clones and lacks some. The sample has around 990,000 clones, about 80% seen once. The source material was memory CD4+ T cells from PBMCs. Source of these receptors: a man younger than 35 in good health. Some clones in this sample may be carry-over from other donors' samples. CDR3s include the opening cysteine and the closing phenylalanine or tryptophan. The order of the fields is V gene, J gene, CDR3 protein.

TRBV5-1,TRBJ1-1,CASRPGTQRNTEAFF
TRBV6-5,TRBJ2-7,CASRLHVGYEQYF
TRBV5-1,TRBJ1-2,CASSTAFDRGPTGYTF
TRBV28,TRBJ2-7,CASTIPTVGLDEQYF
TRBV5-1,TRBJ2-5,CASSFPQETQYF
TRBV14,TRBJ2-5,CASSRRDLQETQYF
TRBV6-5,TRBJ2-2,CASSTGLLNTGELFF
TRBV7-8,TRBJ1-5,CASSLVWGGYSNQPQHF
TRBV4-2,TRBJ2-7,CASSQDGWEIKTYEQYF
TRBV9,TRBJ2-5,CASSVTDTQETQYF
TRBV7-3,TRBJ2-1,CASSLVAGSGLNEQFF